The rows below give T cell receptor beta chains drawn from one sample of a study of human thymus T cells. The method was immunoSEQ multiplex PCR; TCRdb's version includes in-frame clones alone and lacks a portion of them. The sample lists under 150,000 clones; over 85% were seen once. Sequenced material: thymus tissue. The receptor source for this set is a boy in the first two years of life with a congenital heart defect but otherwise immunologically healthy. Both conserved end residues are part of each CDR3. The D gene is left open where the match is weak. Part of the rows lack a size; the others show once, few, many or a class for expanded clones.

j_gene,v_gene,len,abundance,d_gene,CDR3aa,CDR3nt
TRBJ1-4,TRBV15,13,-,-,CATSRGQDEKLFF,TGTGCCACCAGCAGAGGGCAGGATGAAAAACTGTTTTTT
TRBJ1-1,TRBV4-2,17,-,TRBD1,CASSQDPGQGMNTEAFF,TGTGCCAGCAGCCAAGATCCCGGACAGGGGATGAACACTGAAGCTTTCTTT
TRBJ1-1,TRBV7-9,13,-,-,CASSSAGRPEAFF,TGTGCCAGCAGTTCCGCAGGCCGGCCGGAGGCTTTCTTT
TRBJ1-2,TRBV5-1,13,-,TRBD1,CASSEGAFYGYTF,TGCGCCAGCAGCGAGGGGGCATTCTATGGCTACACCTTC
TRBJ2-7,TRBV11-2,12,-,-,CASSTSEDEQYF,TGTGCCAGCAGTACCTCGGAGGACGAGCAGTACTTC
TRBJ1-1,TRBV28,17,-,TRBD1,CASSLPETGGRSTEAFF,TGTGCCAGCAGTTTACCCGAGACAGGGGGACGAAGCACTGAAGCTTTCTTT
TRBJ2-7,TRBV4-3,16,-,-,CASSQDPAGGPGEQYF,TGCGCCAGCAGCCAAGATCCCGCAGGGGGGCCGGGCGAGCAGTACTTC
TRBJ2-3,TRBV28,15,-,TRBD2,CASKFPTSGPDTQYF,TGTGCCAGCAAGTTCCCGACTAGCGGCCCAGATACGCAGTATTTT
TRBJ2-3,TRBV4-1,18,-,TRBD2,CASSGRWGGGPRGDTQYF,TGCGCCAGCAGCGGAAGGTGGGGCGGGGGGCCACGAGGAGATACGCAGTATTTT
TRBJ2-3,TRBV28,16,-,TRBD1,CASRPQGQGGTDTQYF,TGTGCCAGCAGACCCCAGGGACAGGGGGGCACAGATACGCAGTATTTT
TRBJ1-2,TRBV4-3,18,-,-,CASSQESNGHRGNYGYTF,TGCGCCAGCAGCCAAGAAAGTAATGGACACCGGGGGAACTATGGCTACACCTTC
TRBJ2-1,TRBV5-1,10,-,-,CASSQCEQFF,TGCGCCAGCAGCCAATGTGAGCAGTTCTTC
TRBJ1-3,TRBV16,16,-,-,CASSHPRRGGGNTIYF,TGTGCCAGCAGCCACCCCCGACGGGGCGGTGGAAACACCATATATTTT
TRBJ1-1,TRBV18,13,-,-,CASSPPLNTEAFF,TGTGCCAGCTCACCCCCTCTGAACACTGAAGCTTTCTTT
TRBJ1-6,TRBV30,15,-,-,CAWSPRVLPNSPLHF,TGTGCCTGGAGTCCCCGGGTCCTTCCTAATTCACCCCTCCACTTT
TRBJ2-7,TRBV4-1,15,-,-,CASSQGAGTRDEQYF,TGCGCCAGCAGCCAAGGGGCGGGGACCCGGGACGAGCAGTACTTC
TRBJ1-3,TRBV12-5,17,-,-,CASGLVQGSLWGNTIYF,TGTGCTAGTGGTTTGGTGCAGGGCTCGTTGTGGGGAAACACCATATATTTT
TRBJ1-4,TRBV4-1,16,-,-,CASSPGGGRGNEKLFF,TGCGCCAGCAGCCCGGGGGGTGGACGGGGTAATGAAAAACTGTTTTTT
TRBJ1-4,TRBV20-1,11,-,-,CSASGEGKLFF,TGCAGTGCTAGTGGTGAGGGAAAACTGTTTTTT
TRBJ2-7,TRBV5-6,15,-,TRBD2,CASFKRGLSSYEQYF,TGTGCCAGCTTCAAGCGGGGCTTAAGCTCCTACGAGCAGTACTTC
TRBJ1-3,TRBV29-1,14,-,-,CSVTDLSSGNTIYF,TGCAGCGTTACCGACCTGAGCTCTGGAAACACCATATATTTT
TRBJ2-3,TRBV4-1,19,-,TRBD1,CASSQGIVGTGGSTDTQYF,TGCGCCAGCAGCCAAGGCATTGTGGGCACAGGGGGAAGCACAGATACGCAGTATTTT
TRBJ1-1,TRBV30,15,-,-,CAWSDRTRENTEAFF,TGTGCCTGGAGTGACCGAACAAGAGAGAACACTGAAGCTTTCTTT
TRBJ2-5,TRBV5-1,8,-,-,CAGGTQYF,TGCGCCGGTGGGACCCAGTACTTC
TRBJ2-5,TRBV20-1,11,-,-,CSARELETQYF,TGCAGTGCTCGAGAACTAGAGACCCAGTACTTC
TRBJ2-3,TRBV7-6,16,-,TRBD1,CASSATPGQGPDTQYF,TGTGCCAGCAGCGCAACACCGGGACAGGGCCCAGATACGCAGTATTTT
TRBJ1-1,TRBV29-1,10,-,-,CSVGQPEAFF,TGCAGCGTCGGACAGCCTGAAGCTTTCTTT
TRBJ1-3,TRBV5-5,14,-,-,CASSLGNSGNTIYF,TGTGCCAGCAGCTTGGGTAACTCTGGAAACACCATATATTTT
TRBJ1-5,TRBV6-6,15,-,-,CARFRREGGNQPQHF,TGTGCCCGATTCCGCAGGGAGGGAGGGAATCAGCCCCAGCATTTT
TRBJ1-1,TRBV7-8,13,-,-,CASSSGPDRLVFF,TGTGCCAGCAGCTCGGGTCCTGATAGATTGGTTTTCTTT
TRBJ1-4,TRBV4-3,16,-,-,CASSQDGGVRGEKLFF,TGCGCCAGCAGCCAAGATGGGGGGGTAAGGGGCGAAAAACTGTTTTTT
TRBJ2-3,TRBV4-1,17,-,-,CASSQHSGTGITDTQYF,TGCGCCAGCAGCCAACATTCCGGGACCGGCATCACAGATACGCAGTATTTT
TRBJ1-2,TRBV7-9,11,-,-,CASSLPAVYTF,TGTGCCAGCAGCCTACCCGCCGTCTACACCTTC
TRBJ2-7,TRBV2,16,-,TRBD1,CASSAPKDRGSEEQYF,TGTGCCAGCAGTGCCCCGAAGGACAGGGGCTCCGAGGAGCAGTACTTC
TRBJ2-5,TRBV10-2,13,once,-,CASSDGDEETQYF,TGCGCCAGCAGTGATGGGGATGAAGAGACCCAGTACTTC
TRBJ2-3,TRBV20-1,10,-,-,CSAAGSRLYF,TGCAGTGCGGCGGGTTCGCGGCTGTATTTT
TRBJ1-5,TRBV28,13,-,-,CASMSRTQGPQHF,TGTGCCAGCATGAGTCGGACCCAGGGGCCCCAGCATTTT
TRBJ1-1,TRBV27,15,once,-,CASSFRRTVNTEAFF,TGTGCCAGCAGTTTCCGGAGGACAGTTAACACTGAAGCTTTCTTT
TRBJ1-5,TRBV6-1,14,-,-,CASRRSGHNQPQHF,TGTGCCAGCAGGAGGTCAGGGCACAATCAGCCCCAGCATTTT
TRBJ2-3,TRBV23-1,16,once,-,CASTTYSGSRTDTQYF,TGCGCCAGCACCACTTATTCGGGGTCACGCACAGATACGCAGTATTTT
TRBJ1-6,TRBV28,15,few,TRBD1,CASNPGQGAGSPLHF,TGTGCGAGCAACCCGGGACAGGGGGCAGGATCACCCCTCCACTTT
TRBJ2-5,TRBV21-1,18,-,-,CASSNRDVGRSKRETQYF,TGTGCCAGCAGCAACCGGGACGTCGGACGTTCGAAACGCGAGACCCAGTACTTC
TRBJ2-5,TRBV29-1,13,-,-,CSVLVPYQETQYF,TGCAGCGTTTTAGTACCGTACCAAGAGACCCAGTACTTC
TRBJ2-2,TRBV27,16,-,TRBD2,CASSSHREGCTGELFF,TGTGCCAGCAGTTCTCACCGGGAGGGGTGCACCGGGGAGCTGTTTTTT